Sequencing of this T cell receptor (beta chain) was carried out in a study of blood T cells in healthy people across ages (dated by TCRdb to about 2015). Regarding the complete study: In model experiments, template switching captured about one uniquely barcoded TCR beta cDNA molecule for every two T cells. Using deep sequencing normalized with unique cDNA molecular identifiers, the study measured how TCR beta repertoire diversity changes with age. The donors were divided into four age groups: young (average around 17 years), middle-aged (approximately 39), aged (approximately 62) and long-lived (about 84). To avoid experimental bias, donors of different ages were spread randomly across the sequencing lanes. The study analyzed two additional independent replicas of 1 million unique cDNA reads from the same blood draw for two donors, one aged 18 to 29 and one aged 80 or older.

The donors were about 40 Caucasian individuals from Russia, aged roughly 6 to 90 years, who were systemically healthy. Each donor gave ten milliliters of peripheral blood, drawn into EDTA-treated Vacutainer tubes. Ficoll-Paque density-gradient centrifugation was used to isolate PBMCs, with at least 6.5 million per sample. Trizol reagent was used to extract total RNA from PBMCs, with at least 6 micrograms per sample. For every donor, an aliquot of PBMCs went through flow cytometry to measure the percentages of naive CD45RAhigh/CD27high T cells. The library was obtained by 5' RACE. Reads for this sample came from an Illumina HiSeq 2500. A second PCR of about 6 to 12 cycles was performed with a sample-barcoded 5' primer and a J-beta primer mix. Each TCR beta cDNA molecule received a unique molecular identifier from a template-switch 5' adaptor carrying 12 random nucleotides. Each sample yielded at least 2.5 million CDR3-containing paired-end reads. All of the RNA was converted into first-strand cDNA using the Mint cDNA synthesis kit, with a TRBC-specific oligonucleotide serving as the primer. Following uracil-DNA glycosylase treatment, a first 18-cycle PCR with universal primers M1SS and BC2_uni_R was performed on all cDNA. From the authors' description of their analysis: For normalization, 1 million high-quality reads, each with a distinct molecular identifier, were randomly selected from each sample. Instead of being binned into consensus sequences, reads with shared molecular identifiers were discarded. MiTCR, run with a Q25 quality threshold and the strictest error-elimination algorithm, handled CDR3 identification, clonotype clustering and error correction. A nonparametric unseen species model with Euler transformation was used to estimate a lower bound on total TCR beta diversity. TCRdb took the public reads, trimmed them with fastp at Q25, ran MiXCR for clone calling and kept in-frame beta chains. Identical CDR3 proteins give one entry, which carries the most common genes and DNA. The V and J calls follow TCRdb's processing rather than the paper's. Within this sample are about 640,000 distinct CDR3 sequences, with approximately 50% of them counted one time only. 30% to 40% of the sample rests with the top ten.

The CDR3 holds 14 amino acids from the cysteine to the phenylalanine. Left in the record is the CDR3 DNA by itself, 42 bases read in frame from the first base. In the germline V gene (reference sequence), CDR1 corresponds to SEHNR and CDR2 to FQNEAQ. Trimming costs V 1 base and J 3 bases, and their ends lie 10 bases apart. Paper-wide results and their limitations: Conclusive comparison of naive and antigen-experienced compartments was prevented by the profiling of bulk unsorted PBMCs. Observed TCR beta diversity per million T cells fell roughly linearly with age, and a significant reduction was already apparent by age around 39. Total diversity estimates from one million sequenced T cells were considered lower bounds and underestimates. The long-lived group showed more naive CD4+ T cells, fewer expanded clones and increased TCR diversity than the aged group, suggesting age selection. A strong correlation was found between observed TCR beta diversity and the percentage of naive T cells measured by flow cytometry. The CMV infection status of donors was not known, potentially confounding age-related changes in expanded clonotypes.

Note on this clonotype: What antigen it recognizes has not been identified. No quality values exist for individual bases; no much larger clone is one base distant.

The chain links TRBV7-9 with TRBJ2-7, and perhaps TRBD2 as D gene, on 5 matching bases. The sample was blood. The source is a man aged 55 to 70 in good health. The sequenced DNA is TGTGCCAGCAGCTTAGTTCTGGGGAGCTACGAGCAGTACTTC. This translates into CASSLVLGSYEQYF.